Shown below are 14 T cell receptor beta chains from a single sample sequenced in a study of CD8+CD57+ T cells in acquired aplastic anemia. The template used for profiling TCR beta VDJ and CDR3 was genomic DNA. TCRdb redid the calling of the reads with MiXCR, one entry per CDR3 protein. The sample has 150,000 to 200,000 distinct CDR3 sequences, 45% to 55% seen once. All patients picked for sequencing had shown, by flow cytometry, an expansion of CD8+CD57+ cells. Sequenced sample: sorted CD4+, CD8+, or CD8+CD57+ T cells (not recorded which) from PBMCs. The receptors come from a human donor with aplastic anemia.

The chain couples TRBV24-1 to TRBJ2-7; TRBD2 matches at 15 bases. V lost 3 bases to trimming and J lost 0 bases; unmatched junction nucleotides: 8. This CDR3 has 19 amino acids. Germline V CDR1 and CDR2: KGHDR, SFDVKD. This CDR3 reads CATSDPGLAGGPTSYEQYF. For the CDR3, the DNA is TGTGCCACCAGTGATCCCGGACTAGCGGGAGGGCCTACCTCCTACGAGCAGTACTTC.

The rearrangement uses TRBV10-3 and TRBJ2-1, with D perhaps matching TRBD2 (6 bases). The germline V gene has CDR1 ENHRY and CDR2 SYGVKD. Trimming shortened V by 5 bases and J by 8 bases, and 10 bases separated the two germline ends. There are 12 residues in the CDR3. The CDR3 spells CAISPGGYEQFF. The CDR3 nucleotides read TGTGCCATCAGTCCCGGGGGTTATGAGCAGTTCTTC.

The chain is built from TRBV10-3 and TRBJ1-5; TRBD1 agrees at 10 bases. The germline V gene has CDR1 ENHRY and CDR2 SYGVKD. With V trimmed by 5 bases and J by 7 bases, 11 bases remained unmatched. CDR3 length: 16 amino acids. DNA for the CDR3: TGTGCCATCAGTCCGGGACAGGGGCAAGGGGAACAGCCCCAGCATTTT. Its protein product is CAISPGQGQGEQPQHF.

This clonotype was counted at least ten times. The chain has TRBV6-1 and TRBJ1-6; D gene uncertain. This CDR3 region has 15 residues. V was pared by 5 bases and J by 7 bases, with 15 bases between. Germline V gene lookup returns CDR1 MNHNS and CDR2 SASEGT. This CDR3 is CASSLEGSGNSPLHF. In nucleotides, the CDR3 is TGTGCCAGCAGTCTAGAAGGGTCGGGAAATTCACCCCTCCACTTT.

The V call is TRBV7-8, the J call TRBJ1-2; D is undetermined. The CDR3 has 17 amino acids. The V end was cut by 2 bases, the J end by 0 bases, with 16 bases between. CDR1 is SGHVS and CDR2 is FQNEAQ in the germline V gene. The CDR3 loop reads CASSLMGRTQANYGYTF. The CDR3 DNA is TGTGCCAGCAGCTTAATGGGCCGAACGCAAGCTAACTATGGCTACACCTTC.

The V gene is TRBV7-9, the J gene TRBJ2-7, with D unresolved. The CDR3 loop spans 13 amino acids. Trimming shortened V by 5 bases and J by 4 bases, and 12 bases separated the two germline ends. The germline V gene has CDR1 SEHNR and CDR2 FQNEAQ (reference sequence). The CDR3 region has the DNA TGTGCCAGCAGCCAAGGCATAGGGTACGAGCAGTACTTC. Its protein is CASSQGIGYEQYF.

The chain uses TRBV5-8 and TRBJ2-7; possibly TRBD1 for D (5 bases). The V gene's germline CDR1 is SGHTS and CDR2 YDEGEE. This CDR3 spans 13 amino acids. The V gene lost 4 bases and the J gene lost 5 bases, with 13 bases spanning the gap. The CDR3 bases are TGTGCCAGCAGCCCATTAGTGGGGCACGAGCAGTACTTC. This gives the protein CASSPLVGHEQYF.

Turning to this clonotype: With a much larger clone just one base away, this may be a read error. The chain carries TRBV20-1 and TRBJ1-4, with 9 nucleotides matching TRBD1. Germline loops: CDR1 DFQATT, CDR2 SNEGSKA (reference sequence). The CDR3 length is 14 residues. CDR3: CSATLGTGNGKLFF. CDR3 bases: TGCAGTGCTACCCTTGGGACAGGGAATGGAAAACTGTTTTTT.

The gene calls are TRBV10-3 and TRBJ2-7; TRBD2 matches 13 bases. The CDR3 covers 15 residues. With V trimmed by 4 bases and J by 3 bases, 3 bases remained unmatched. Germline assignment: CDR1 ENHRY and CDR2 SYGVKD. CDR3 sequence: CAISAGTSGVYEQYF. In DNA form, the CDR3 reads TGTGCCATCAGTGCCGGGACTAGCGGGGTCTACGAGCAGTACTTC.

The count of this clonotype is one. CDR3 in DNA: TGTGCCAGCAGTGATGGATGGGGCCCCAACTATGGCTACACCTTC. It encodes CASSDGWGPNYGYTF. This chain connects TRBV2 to TRBJ1-2; TRBD1 might be the D (5 bases). CDR1 and CDR2 from the germline V gene are SNHLY and FYNNEI. The CDR3 has 15 residues. V was shortened by 3 bases and J by 2 bases, with 13 bases between the two germline ends.

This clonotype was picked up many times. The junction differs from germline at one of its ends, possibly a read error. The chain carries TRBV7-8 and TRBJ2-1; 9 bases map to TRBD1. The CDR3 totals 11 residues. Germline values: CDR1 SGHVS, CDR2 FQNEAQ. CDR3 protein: CASSEGQGIIF. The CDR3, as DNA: TGTGCCAGCAGCGAGGGACAGGGCATTATCTTC.

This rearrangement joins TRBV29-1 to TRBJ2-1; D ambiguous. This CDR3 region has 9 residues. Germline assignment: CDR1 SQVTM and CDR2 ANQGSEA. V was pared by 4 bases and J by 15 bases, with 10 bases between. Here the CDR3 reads CSVAHWPFF. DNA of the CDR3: TGCAGCGTTGCCCACTGGCCGTTCTTC.

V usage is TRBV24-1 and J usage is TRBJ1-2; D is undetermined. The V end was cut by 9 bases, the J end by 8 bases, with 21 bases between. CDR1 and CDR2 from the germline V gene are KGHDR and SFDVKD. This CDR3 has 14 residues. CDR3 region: CATRASGSDEGYTF. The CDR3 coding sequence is TGTGCCACCCGTGCTAGCGGGAGTGATGAGGGCTACACCTTC.

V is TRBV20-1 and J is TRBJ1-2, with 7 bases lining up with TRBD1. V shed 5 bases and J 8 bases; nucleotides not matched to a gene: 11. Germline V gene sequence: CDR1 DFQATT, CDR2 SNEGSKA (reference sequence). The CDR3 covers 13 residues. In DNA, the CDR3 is TGCAGTGCTCTACGGGCAGGGGGGCAGGGCTACACCTTC. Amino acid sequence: CSALRAGGQGYTF.